The next 27 T cell receptor beta chains were all read from a single sample in a study of CD8 T cells in ankylosing spondylitis (dated by TCRdb to between 2016 and 2019). The protocol used for the library was 5' RACE. Reads for this sample came from an Illumina HiSeq 2500. TCRdb's own reprocessing of the public reads used fastp at Q25 and MiXCR and kept productive beta chains. Under each unique CDR3 protein, matching rows form one entry showing the most common genes and DNA. This sample holds approximately 250,000 distinct CDR3 sequences; about 11% were observed only once. The ten largest make up 2.5% to 3% of the sample. Input material: blood, either unsorted or a sorted T cell fraction (not recorded which). The source of these receptors is a male donor with ankylosing spondylitis or in good health (not recorded which).

This clonotype has a count of ten or more. The V gene is TRBV10-3, the J gene TRBJ1-1; D is unresolved. V lost 3 bases and J lost 3, with 8 bases in between. CDR3 length: 13 residues. Germline-derived CDR1 and CDR2 are ENHRY and SYGVKD. The CDR3 sequence: CAISDGRYTEAFF. CDR3 DNA sequence: TGTGCCATCAGTGACGGGCGGTACACTGAAGCTTTCTTT.

Comment on this clonotype: The junction shows a germline mismatch at one end, possibly a read error. The rearrangement uses TRBV20-1 and TRBJ2-7; D unresolved. The germline gives CDR1 DFQATT, CDR2 SNEGSKA (reference sequence). The CDR3 runs to 11 residues. The CDR3 nucleotides read TGCAGTGCTAGGCGGTCCTCCGAGCAGTACTTC. Translation gives CSARRSSEQYF.

In this sample, this clonotype turned up many times. The chain is built from TRBV5-1 and TRBJ1-2, with 8 bases lining up with TRBD1. The CDR3 is made up of 14 amino acids. The germline V gene has CDR1 SGHRS and CDR2 YFSETQ. V lost 0 bases to trimming and J lost 8 bases; unmatched junction nucleotides: 6. CDR3 loop: CASSLGSRGQGYTF. CDR3 bases: TGCGCCAGCAGCTTGGGGAGCAGGGGGCAAGGCTACACCTTC.

Ten or more counts support this clonotype. This chain uses TRBV7-2 with TRBJ2-7; D might be TRBD1 or TRBD2, each matching 5 bases. Germline values: CDR1 SGHTA, CDR2 FQGNSA. V was shortened by 1 base and J by 6 bases, with 19 bases between the two germline ends. The CDR3 contains 16 residues. DNA for the CDR3: TGTGCCAGCAGCTTAGGAGGGGCAGGATCTTCTACCGAGCAGTACTTC. It encodes CASSLGGAGSSTEQYF.

This clonotype was seen at least ten times. The rearrangement uses TRBV20-1 and TRBJ2-5; 8 bases match TRBD2. The V and J ends lost 1 base and 3 bases, in that order; junction bases with no gene match: 10. CDR3 length equals 16 residues. Germline loops: CDR1 DFQATT, CDR2 SNEGSKA (reference sequence). The CDR3 nucleotides are TGCAGTGCTAGAGTAGTACTAGCGGAGCAGGAAGAGACCCAGTACTTC. Translated: CSARVVLAEQEETQYF.

This clonotype was found many times. The chain recombines TRBV6-1 with TRBJ2-1, with D unresolved. The germline V and J ends were trimmed by 8 bases and 2 bases, with 7 bases remaining between them. Germline loops: CDR1 MNHNS, CDR2 SASEGT. This CDR3 has 12 amino acids. CDR3 residues: CASGKTYNEQFF. The CDR3 region has the DNA TGTGCCAGCGGTAAGACCTACAATGAGCAGTTCTTC.

The rearrangement links TRBV4-1 to TRBJ1-6; D is ambiguous. This CDR3 spans 14 amino acids. CDR1 MGHRA and CDR2 YSYEKL come from the germline V gene. The V end was cut by 0 bases, the J end by 8 bases, with 8 bases between. CDR3: CASSQDYRDSPLHF. The CDR3 coding sequence is TGCGCCAGCAGCCAAGATTATAGGGATTCACCCCTCCACTTT.

This chain joins TRBV5-4 and TRBJ2-5; perhaps TRBD2 as D (6 bases). Trimming stripped 6 bases from V and 3 bases from J, with 15 bases between. Germline V lookup: CDR1 SGHNT, CDR2 YYREEE (reference sequence). The CDR3 runs to 14 residues. The CDR3 loop reads CASTGGTSKETQYF. Written as DNA, the CDR3 is TGTGCCAGCACTGGGGGGACTTCCAAAGAGACCCAGTACTTC.

The sample holds a few counts of this clonotype. This chain uses TRBV30 with TRBJ2-1, with 10 positions matching TRBD2. The CDR3 runs 16 residues. CDR1 and CDR2 (germline): GTSNPN, SVGIG (reference sequence). V shed 3 bases, J shed 0 bases, and the junction held 5 bases outside the gene matches. CDR3 sequence reads: CAWRALAGVSYNEQFF. The DNA for the CDR3 is TGTGCCTGGAGGGCCCTAGCGGGAGTCTCCTACAATGAGCAGTTCTTC. Drawing the rest from reference TRBV30 and TRBJ2-1, the complete variable domain is SQTIHQWPATLVQPVGSPLSLECTVEGTSNPNLYWYRQAAGRGLQLLFYSVGIGQISSEVPQNLSASRPQDRQFILSSKKLLLSDSGFYLCAWRALAGVSYNEQFFGPGTRLTVL.

This clonotype was observed many times. The J gene is TRBJ1-4, the V gene TRBV6-5; D remains ambiguous. Trimming removed 0 bases at V and 8 bases at J, with 7 bases between. CDR3 size: 13 residues. Germline assignment: CDR1 MNHEY and CDR2 SVGAGI. CDR3 in amino acids: CASSYSDEEKLFF. For the CDR3, the DNA is TGTGCCAGCAGTTACTCGGACGAGGAAAAACTGTTTTTT.

At least ten counts were recorded for this clonotype. The chain joins TRBV20-1 to TRBJ1-2; D not certain. This CDR3 is built from 13 residues. The V and J ends lost 4 bases and 6 bases respectively, with 15 bases between them. Looked up from germline, CDR1 is DFQATT and CDR2 is SNEGSKA (reference sequence). In DNA form, the CDR3 reads TGCAGTGCTAACGACAAACCCCCGCATGGCTACACCTTC. Protein sequence: CSANDKPPHGYTF.

At least ten counts were recorded for this clonotype. The J gene is TRBJ2-5, the V gene TRBV6-1; D not certain. This CDR3 spans 12 amino acids. Germline CDR1 is MNHNS and CDR2 is SASEGT. With 2 bases removed from V and 0 bases from J, the gap between germline ends came to 1 base. The CDR3 protein is CASSEYQETQYF. Written as DNA, the CDR3 is TGTGCCAGCAGTGAATACCAAGAGACCCAGTACTTC.

At least ten counts were recorded for this clonotype. The chain combines TRBV20-1 with TRBJ2-1; D is ambiguous. Per the germline V gene, CDR1 is DFQATT and CDR2 is SNEGSKA (reference sequence). The CDR3 sequence is 13 residues long. V dropped 2 bases and J dropped 5 bases, with 10 bases sitting between them. The CDR3 reads CSARSRSHNEQFF. The CDR3 DNA reads TGCAGTGCTAGATCCAGGAGCCACAATGAGCAGTTCTTC.

The rearrangement uses TRBV19 and TRBJ1-3; D is unresolved. V was shortened by 5 bases and J by 1 base, with 12 bases between the two germline ends. The CDR3 loop spans 15 amino acids. Germline lookup yields CDR1 LNHDA and CDR2 SQIVND (reference sequence). CDR3 DNA: TGTGCCAGTAGTGCCGCTCGTTCGTCTGGAAACACCATATATTTT. Translating it yields CASSAARSSGNTIYF.

The chain is built from TRBV6-2 or TRBV6-3 and TRBJ1-5; D might be TRBD1 (5 bases). Germline loops: CDR1 MNHEY, CDR2 SVGEGT. This CDR3 region has 15 residues. V was shortened by 2 bases and J by 3 bases, with 11 bases between the two germline ends. The CDR3 DNA sequence: TGTGCCAGCAGTTACCCACTACAGGACAATCAGCCCCAGCATTTT. The encoded protein is CASSYPLQDNQPQHF.

This clonotype was recorded many times. J is TRBJ1-5 and V is TRBV19; 7 nucleotides agree with TRBD1. CDR1 is LNHDA, CDR2 SQIVND, per germline (reference sequence). The CDR3 contains 16 residues. After removal of 3 bases from V and 3 bases from J, the junction contained 8 bases not matched to a gene. The CDR3 DNA reads TGTGCCAGTAGTATTCTCCGGGACAGCCCCAATCAGCCCCAGCATTTT. This gives the protein CASSILRDSPNQPQHF.

This clonotype was seen ten or more times. The chain couples TRBV5-6 to TRBJ2-2, with D possibly TRBD1 on 5 matching bases. Looked up from germline, CDR1 is SGHDT and CDR2 is YYEEEE. With 6 bases removed from V and 5 bases from J, the gap between germline ends came to 14 bases. The CDR3 runs 14 residues. CDR3 region: CASTTLGRTGELFF. In DNA form, the CDR3 reads TGTGCCAGCACCACCCTGGGGCGGACCGGGGAGCTGTTTTTT.

In this sample, this clonotype turned up many times. The chain links TRBV15 to TRBJ1-1; 8 bases map to TRBD1. Per the germline V gene, CDR1 is LNHNV and CDR2 is YYDKDF (reference sequence). Trimming took 2 bases from V and 3 from J; bases not matched to a gene: 5. The CDR3 is made up of 15 amino acids. The CDR3 DNA is TGTGCCACCAGCAGATCTACAGGGGGGCACACTGAAGCTTTCTTT. Translation: CATSRSTGGHTEAFF.

The V gene is TRBV7-9, the J gene TRBJ2-2, with TRBD2 matching 10 bases. V lost 5 bases, J lost 7 bases, and 7 bases stayed unmatched. The V gene's germline CDR1 is SEHNR and CDR2 FQNEAQ (reference sequence). CDR3 length equals 15 residues. The CDR3 DNA sequence: TGTGCCAGCAGCCACGGACTAGCGGAGGGCGGGGAGCTGTTTTTT. Amino acid sequence: CASSHGLAEGGELFF.

This clonotype was counted only a few times. The chain couples TRBV7-8 to TRBJ1-1; D is unclear. Per germline, CDR1 SGHVS and CDR2 FQNEAQ. CDR3 length: 15 amino acids. V was clipped by 2 bases and J by 0 bases, with 10 bases between them. The CDR3, as DNA: TGTGCCAGCAGCTTACGGCCGGGGATGAACACTGAAGCTTTCTTT. Its protein product is CASSLRPGMNTEAFF.

This clonotype was detected ten times or more. The V gene is TRBV20-1, the J gene TRBJ2-3, with 7 bases matching TRBD2. Per the germline V gene, CDR1 is DFQATT and CDR2 is SNEGSKA (reference sequence). V shed 3 bases, J shed 5 bases, and the junction held 11 bases outside the gene matches. This CDR3 region has 15 residues. The CDR3 here is CSARGGLAEIDTQYF. CDR3 coding DNA: TGCAGTGCTAGGGGCGGCCTAGCGGAGATAGATACGCAGTATTTT.

This clonotype was observed many times. The chain joins TRBV29-1 to TRBJ1-1; TRBD1 matches 7 bases. J gave up 0 bases and V 6 bases, and 4 bases lay outside the gene matches. Per germline, CDR1 SQVTM and CDR2 ANQGSEA. The CDR3 is made up of 13 amino acids. CDR3 nucleotide sequence: TGCAGCGTCACACAGGGGTTGAACACTGAAGCTTTCTTT. Amino acids: CSVTQGLNTEAFF.

This clonotype has at least ten counts. The V call is TRBV6-2 or TRBV6-3, the J call TRBJ2-7; no firm D call. Between the trimmed V and J ends, which lost 7 bases and 2 bases, there was a span of 12 bases. The CDR3 extends over 13 amino acids. Germline V gene data show CDR1 as MNHEY and CDR2 as SVGEGT. CDR3 sequence reads: CASNRAAPYEQYF. The CDR3 DNA reads TGTGCCAGCAATAGGGCCGCTCCCTACGAGCAGTACTTC.

This clonotype was observed many times. J is TRBJ1-1 and V is TRBV10-3; TRBD1 matches at 7 bases. The CDR3 contains 14 residues. J was trimmed by 2 bases and V by 5 bases; bases with no gene match: 5. CDR1 ENHRY and CDR2 SYGVKD come from the germline V gene. The CDR3 region has the DNA TGTGCCATCAGTCCGGGACAGCCTAACACTGAAGCTTTCTTT. Its protein product is CAISPGQPNTEAFF.

The sample holds many counts of this clonotype. This chain links TRBV20-1 with TRBJ1-1; 12 nucleotides match TRBD1. Trimming at V came to 1 base and at J to 5 bases, leaving 11 bases not matched to a gene. This CDR3 contains 17 residues. CDR1 and CDR2 from the germline V gene are DFQATT and SNEGSKA (reference sequence). The CDR3, as DNA: TGCAGTGCTAGAGGGGGGACAGGGGGCTTATCAGGGACTGAAGCTTTCTTT. Amino acid sequence: CSARGGTGGLSGTEAFF.

This clonotype was seen repeatedly, ten times or more. The gene calls are TRBV7-2 and TRBJ2-3; 9 bases fit TRBD2. V dropped 11 bases and J dropped 0; count of bases not matched to a gene: 12. CDR1 SGHTA and CDR2 FQGNSA come from the germline V gene. CDR3 size: 16 residues. CDR3 protein: CARPPLAGLSTDTQYF. Here the CDR3 DNA reads TGTGCCCGACCGCCTCTAGCGGGGCTCAGCACAGATACGCAGTATTTT. Supplemented by reference TRBV7-2 and TRBJ2-3, the full variable domain reads GAGVSQSPSNKVTEKGKDVELRCDPISGHTALYWYRQSLGQGLEFLIYFQGNSAPDKSGLPSDRFSAERTGGSVSTLTIQRTQQEDSAVYLCARPPLAGLSTDTQYFGPGTRLTVL.

This clonotype was observed many times. The chain employs TRBV5-1 and TRBJ2-7, with TRBD1 as a possible D gene (6 bases). The V end lost 5 bases, the J end lost 0 bases, and 18 bases lay between the germline ends. The CDR3 contains 16 residues. The germline gives CDR1 SGHRS, CDR2 YFSETQ. CDR3 protein: CASRSPGTTTSYEQYF. Written as DNA, the CDR3 is TGCGCCAGCAGATCCCCCGGGACAACGACCTCCTACGAGCAGTACTTC. The whole variable domain, remainder taken from reference TRBV5-1 and TRBJ2-7, is KAGVTQTPRYLIKTRGQQVTLSCSPISGHRSVSWYQQTPGQGLQFLFEYFSETQRNKGNFPGRFSGRQFSNSRSEMNVSTLELGDSALYLCASRSPGTTTSYEQYFGPGTRLTVT.